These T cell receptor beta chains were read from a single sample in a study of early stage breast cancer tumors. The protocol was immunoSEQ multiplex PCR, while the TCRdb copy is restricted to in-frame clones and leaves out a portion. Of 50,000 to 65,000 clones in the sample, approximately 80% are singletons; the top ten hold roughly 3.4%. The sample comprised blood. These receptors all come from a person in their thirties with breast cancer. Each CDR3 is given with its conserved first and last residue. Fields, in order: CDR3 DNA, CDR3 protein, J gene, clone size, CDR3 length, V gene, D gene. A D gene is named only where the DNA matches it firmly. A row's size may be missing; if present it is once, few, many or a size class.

TGCGCCAGCAGCGGAGGGGGATCCAACTATGGCTACACCTTC CASSGGGSNYGYTF TRBJ1-2 - 14 TRBV5-1 -
TGTGCCATCAGTGAGCGGGATAGCACAGATACGCAGTATTTT CAISERDSTDTQYF TRBJ2-3 - 14 TRBV10-3 -
TGTGCCAGCTCACCACTAAGCGGGAGTTTGGGCGAGCAGTACTTC CASSPLSGSLGEQYF TRBJ2-7 - 15 TRBV18 TRBD2
TGTGCCAGCAGCGTAGAAGCGGGAGGAGTCTACGAGCAGTACTTC CASSVEAGGVYEQYF TRBJ2-7 - 15 TRBV9 TRBD2
TGTGCCATCAGTGAGGGGACAGGGGCTGCAGATACGCAGTATTTT CAISEGTGAADTQYF TRBJ2-3 - 15 TRBV10-3 TRBD1
TGCGCCAGCAGCCAAGATAGAGGCAGGGGATCGGAAAAACTGTTTTTT CASSQDRGRGSEKLFF TRBJ1-4 - 16 TRBV4-3 -
TGCGCCAGCAGCCAAGCTTCACAGGGTGGGAGATCACCCCTCCACTTT CASSQASQGGRSPLHF TRBJ1-6 few 16 TRBV4-1 -
TGTGCCAGCTCACCAGACAGGGGTACTGAAGCTTTCTTT CASSPDRGTEAFF TRBJ1-1 - 13 TRBV18 TRBD1
TGTGCCAGCAAACAGGACAGCCATAATGAAAAACTGTTTTTT CASKQDSHNEKLFF TRBJ1-4 - 14 TRBV6-4 -
TGTGCCAGCAGCTTGACAGGGGATTCCTACGAGCAGTACTTC CASSLTGDSYEQYF TRBJ2-7 - 14 TRBV13 TRBD1
TGTGCCAGCAGTGAATGGGCCCAGCGACCGACGAATGAGCAGTTCTTC CASSEWAQRPTNEQFF TRBJ2-1 - 16 TRBV25-1 -
TGTGCCAGCAGCCGACAGCCCTCGCTTCCTATGAACACTGAAGCTTTCTTT CASSRQPSLPMNTEAFF TRBJ1-1 - 17 TRBV11-2 -
TGTGCCAGCAGTGACGAAATTGAGCAGTTCTTC CASSDEIEQFF TRBJ2-1 - 11 TRBV6-4 -
TGTGCCTGGAGTGGGGGACATTGGTCCTACGAGCAGTACTTC CAWSGGHWSYEQYF TRBJ2-7 - 14 TRBV30 -
TGTGCCAGCAGCTTACACGGGATAAGGAGTACACTAAGCTCCTACAATGAGCAGTTCTTC CASSLHGIRSTLSSYNEQFF TRBJ2-1 - 20 TRBV7-3 -
TGTGCCACCAGCAGGGATACAGGGGAAGAGACCCAGTACTTC CATSRDTGEETQYF TRBJ2-5 once 14 TRBV15 TRBD1
TGTGCCAGCAGAGAAAGCGGGAGGGCCTCCTACAATGAGCAGTTCTTC CASRESGRASYNEQFF TRBJ2-1 - 16 TRBV6-1 TRBD2
TGTGCCAGCAGTTCGGGGACAGGGGACCTGAACACTGAAGCTTTCTTT CASSSGTGDLNTEAFF TRBJ1-1 - 16 TRBV25-1 TRBD1
TGTGCCAGCAGCGTAAGACTAGCGGGAGTCACAGATACGCAGTATTTT CASSVRLAGVTDTQYF TRBJ2-3 - 16 TRBV13 TRBD2
TGCAGCGTTGAGTTGGTTCCCTACGAGCAGTACTTC CSVELVPYEQYF TRBJ2-7 - 12 TRBV29-1 -
TGTGCCAGCAGAGCTAAGGGACAGTCTTTTGAAGCTTTCTTT CASRAKGQSFEAFF TRBJ1-1 - 14 TRBV5-8 TRBD1
TGTGCCAGTAGTGGTCCGGGGGAGGGTTTCTACGAGCAGTACTTC CASSGPGEGFYEQYF TRBJ2-7 - 15 TRBV19 TRBD2
TGTGCCAGCAGCTTCTACGCCGGGAACACTGAAGCTTTCTTT CASSFYAGNTEAFF TRBJ1-1 - 14 TRBV14 -
TGTGCCAGCAGTTTAGGGATTGGGGACAGGAGATACGAGCAGTACTTC CASSLGIGDRRYEQYF TRBJ2-7 - 16 TRBV27 TRBD1
TGCAGTGCTACCGAGGTAGAAGGCTACACCTTC CSATEVEGYTF TRBJ1-2 - 11 TRBV20-1 -
TGTGCCAGCAGCTTAGACCCGAGCGGTGTAGATACGCAGTATTTT CASSLDPSGVDTQYF TRBJ2-3 - 15 TRBV7-6 -
TGTGCCAGCAGCCTCCCGGATTCGGACGAGCAGTACTTC CASSLPDSDEQYF TRBJ2-7 few 13 TRBV25-1 -
TGTGCCAGCAGTTACGACCCCAACTCCTACAATGAGCAGTTCTTC CASSYDPNSYNEQFF TRBJ2-1 - 15 TRBV6-5 -
TGTGCCAGCAGCTTGGGGCAGGGGGCCACTGAAGCTTTCTTT CASSLGQGATEAFF TRBJ1-1 - 14 TRBV7-9 TRBD1
TGTGCCAGCAGTTTTGGGGACAGAGACCTCACTGAAGCTTTCTTT CASSFGDRDLTEAFF TRBJ1-1 - 15 TRBV27 TRBD1
TGTGCCAGCAGCCCCGAGGGGGGGAACACTGAAGCTTTCTTT CASSPEGGNTEAFF TRBJ1-1 - 14 TRBV9 -
TGTGCCAGCAGCTTAGAGGCCGGGGGCTACAATGAGCAGTTCTTC CASSLEAGGYNEQFF TRBJ2-1 few 15 TRBV7-7 -
TGTGCCAGCAGCCCCTGGACAGTAGAGACCCAGTACTTC CASSPWTVETQYF TRBJ2-5 - 13 TRBV7-2 -
TGTGCCTGGAGTAGTCAGGTTAACACTGAAGCTTTCTTT CAWSSQVNTEAFF TRBJ1-1 - 13 TRBV30 -